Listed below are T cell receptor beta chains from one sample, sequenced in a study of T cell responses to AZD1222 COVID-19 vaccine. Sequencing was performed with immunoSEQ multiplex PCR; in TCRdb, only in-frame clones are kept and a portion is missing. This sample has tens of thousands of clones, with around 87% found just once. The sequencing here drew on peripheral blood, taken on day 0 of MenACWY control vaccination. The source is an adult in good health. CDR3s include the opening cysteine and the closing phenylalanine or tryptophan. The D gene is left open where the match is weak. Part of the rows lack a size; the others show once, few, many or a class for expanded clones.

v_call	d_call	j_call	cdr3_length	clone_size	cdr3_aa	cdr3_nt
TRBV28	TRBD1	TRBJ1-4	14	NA	CASSSVGQGEKLFF	TGTGCCAGCAGTTCCGTGGGACAGGGTGAAAAACTGTTTTTT
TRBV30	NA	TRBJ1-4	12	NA	CAWSVGQEKLFF	TGTGCCTGGAGTGTAGGACAGGAAAAACTGTTTTTT
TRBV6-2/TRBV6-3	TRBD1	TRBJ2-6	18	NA	CASTPSPDRFSGANVLTF	TGTGCCAGCACCCCATCGCCGGACAGGTTCTCTGGGGCCAACGTCCTGACTTTC
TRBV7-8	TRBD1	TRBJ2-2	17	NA	CASSLGQGAINTGELFF	TGTGCCAGCAGTCTGGGACAGGGGGCAATAAACACCGGGGAGCTGTTTTTT
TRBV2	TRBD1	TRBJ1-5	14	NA	CASSVTGYGQPQHF	TGTGCCAGCAGTGTGACAGGGTACGGTCAGCCCCAGCATTTT
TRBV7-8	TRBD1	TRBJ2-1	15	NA	CASSLLPGTDNEQFF	TGTGCCAGCAGCTTACTACCTGGGACAGACAATGAGCAGTTCTTC
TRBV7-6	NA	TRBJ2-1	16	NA	CASSSLTTNLRNEQFF	TGTGCCAGCAGCTCCTTAACAACCAATCTACGGAATGAGCAGTTCTTC
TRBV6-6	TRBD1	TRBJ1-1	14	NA	CASREQGRNTEAFF	TGTGCCAGCAGAGAACAGGGGCGCAACACTGAAGCTTTCTTT
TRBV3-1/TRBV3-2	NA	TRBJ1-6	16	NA	CASSRAQDSYNSPLHF	TGTGCCAGCAGCCGAGCCCAGGACTCCTATAATTCACCCCTCCACTTT
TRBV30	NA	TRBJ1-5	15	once	CAWSPGASYNQPQHF	TGTGCCTGGAGCCCCGGGGCCTCTTACAATCAGCCCCAGCATTTT
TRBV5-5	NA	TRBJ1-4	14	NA	CASSSAIGSEKLFF	TGTGCCAGCAGTTCGGCCATAGGAAGTGAAAAACTGTTTTTT
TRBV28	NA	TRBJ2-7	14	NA	CASSLVGVGYEQYF	TGTGCCAGCAGTTTAGTGGGGGTAGGCTACGAGCAGTACTTC
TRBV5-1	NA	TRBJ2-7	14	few	CASSSGTPSYEQYF	TGCGCCAGCAGCTCCGGGACACCTTCCTACGAGCAGTACTTC
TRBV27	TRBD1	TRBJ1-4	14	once	CATSETGGGEKLFF	TGTGCCACCTCGGAAACAGGGGGCGGTGAAAAACTGTTTTTT
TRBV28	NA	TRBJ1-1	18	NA	CASSSLTGSHIMNTEAFF	TGTGCCAGCAGTTCACTGACAGGTTCGCATATTATGAACACTGAAGCTTTCTTT
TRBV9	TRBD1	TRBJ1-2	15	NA	CASSHTGGSAYGYTF	TGTGCCAGCAGCCATACAGGGGGCAGCGCCTATGGCTACACCTTC
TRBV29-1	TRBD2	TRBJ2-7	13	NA	CSVSGRVSYEQYF	TGCAGCGTAAGCGGGAGGGTTTCCTACGAGCAGTACTTC
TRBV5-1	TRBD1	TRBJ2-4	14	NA	CASSLGQGENIQYF	TGCGCCAGCAGCTTGGGACAGGGGGAAAACATTCAGTACTTC
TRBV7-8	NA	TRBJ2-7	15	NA	CASSLSLRAQHEQYF	TGTGCCAGCAGCTTATCTCTCCGGGCCCAACACGAGCAGTACTTC
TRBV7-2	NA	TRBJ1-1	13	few	CASSSISNTEAFF	TGTGCCAGCAGCTCGATCTCGAACACTGAAGCTTTCTTT
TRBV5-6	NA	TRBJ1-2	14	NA	CASSLAWDYYGYTF	TGTGCCAGCAGCTTGGCCTGGGATTACTATGGCTACACCTTC
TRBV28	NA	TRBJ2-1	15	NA	CASSLLQVMNNEQFF	TGTGCCAGCAGTTTGCTACAGGTTATGAACAATGAGCAGTTCTTC
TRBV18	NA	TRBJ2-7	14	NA	CASSSETGTYEQYF	TGTGCCAGCTCATCGGAGACAGGAACCTACGAGCAGTACTTC
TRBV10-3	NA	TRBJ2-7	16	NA	CAISEAGGGSFYEQYF	TGTGCCATCAGTGAGGCCGGGGGCGGATCCTTCTACGAGCAGTACTTC
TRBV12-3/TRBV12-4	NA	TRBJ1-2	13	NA	CASSLTGRVGYTF	TGTGCCAGCAGTTTAACAGGGAGGGTCGGCTACACCTTC
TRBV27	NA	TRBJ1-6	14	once	CASSPRDHNSPLHF	TGTGCCAGCAGTCCTCGGGACCATAATTCACCCCTCCACTTT